Below are 9 T cell receptor beta chains sequenced from a single sample in a study of blood T cell repertoires in COVID-19. Using immunoSEQ multiplex PCR, the repertoire was profiled, and TCRdb retains in-frame clones only, with some absent. The sample consists of roughly 60,000 clones, 75% to 85% of them appearing once. The sample was peripheral blood. These receptors came from a man aged 80 or over with acute or convalescent COVID-19.

The rearrangement joins TRBV27 to TRBJ2-7, with D unresolved. The V and J ends lost 3 bases and 6 bases respectively, with 6 bases between them. CDR3 length: 11 amino acids. Per germline, CDR1 MNHEY and CDR2 SMNVEV (reference sequence). The DNA of the CDR3 is TGTGCCAGCAGTTTTTACGGCGAGCAGTACTTC. Protein product: CASSFYGEQYF.

The chain employs TRBV5-1 and TRBJ1-4; possible D gene TRBD1, 6 bases. The germline V gene encodes CDR1 SGHRS and CDR2 YFSETQ. Trimming took 4 bases from V and 6 from J, leaving 16 bases between them. The CDR3 runs 15 residues. The CDR3 loop reads CASSPTGTSDEKLFF. The CDR3 DNA sequence: TGCGCCAGCAGCCCAACCGGGACAAGCGATGAAAAACTGTTTTTT.

CDR3 DNA sequence: TGCGCCAGCAGCTTGGTGTCTACGAGCTCCTACAATGAGCAGTTCTTC. Translating it yields CASSLVSTSSYNEQFF. The J gene is TRBJ2-1, the V gene TRBV5-1; D is undetermined. From germline, CDR1 is SGHRS and CDR2 YFSETQ. This CDR3 has 16 amino acids. Deletions cut 0 bases from V and 0 bases from J, with 10 bases between. The complete variable domain, with remaining parts taken from reference TRBV5-1 and TRBJ2-1, reads KAGVTQTPRYLIKTRGQQVTLSCSPISGHRSVSWYQQTPGQGLQFLFEYFSETQRNKGNFPGRFSGRQFSNSRSEMNVSTLELGDSALYLCASSLVSTSSYNEQFFGPGTRLTVL.

This chain joins TRBV4-2 and TRBJ1-4, with 10 nucleotides matching TRBD1. The V gene's germline CDR1 is LGHNA and CDR2 YNFKEQ. The CDR3 is 15 amino acids. J lost 6 bases, V lost 4 bases, and 5 bases had no gene match. This CDR3 reads CASSLTGTGDEKLFF. For the CDR3, the DNA is TGTGCCAGCAGCCTAACCGGGACAGGGGATGAAAAACTGTTTTTT.

The chain carries TRBV5-1 and TRBJ1-6, with 7 bases that match TRBD1. Germline trimming cut 4 bases from V and 2 bases from J; bases unmatched to any gene: 3. Germline values: CDR1 SGHRS, CDR2 YFSETQ. The CDR3 consists of 15 residues. The CDR3 is CASSPQGAYNSPLHF. The CDR3 nucleotides are TGCGCCAGCAGCCCGCAGGGGGCCTATAATTCACCCCTCCACTTT.

The chain links TRBV2 to TRBJ1-5; 7 positions match TRBD1. CDR3 length: 14 amino acids. Germline V gene data show CDR1 as SNHLY and CDR2 as FYNNEI. The V gene end was trimmed by 7 bases and the J gene end by 5 bases; junction bases not matched to a gene: 8. The CDR3 DNA reads as TGTGCCAGCACTGTAGACAGGGCTGATCAGCCCCAGCATTTT. Translating gives CASTVDRADQPQHF.

On this clone: The junction shows a germline mismatch at one end, possibly a read error. The J gene is TRBJ2-1, the V gene TRBV5-1, with 7 bases that match TRBD1. Germline CDR1 reads SGHRS; CDR2 reads YFSETQ. CDR3 length equals 11 residues. Written as DNA, the CDR3 is TGCGCCAGCAGCTTGGGACAGGGTCTGCTCTTC. Amino acids: CASSLGQGLLF. The full variable domain, rest sourced from reference TRBV5-1 and TRBJ2-1, is KAGVTQTPRYLIKTRGQQVTLSCSPISGHRSVSWYQQTPGQGLQFLFEYFSETQRNKGNFPGRFSGRQFSNSRSEMNVSTLELGDSALYLCASSLGQGLLFGPGTRLTVL.

CDR3: CASSFSQDYGYTF. The CDR3, as DNA: TGCGCCAGCAGCTTTAGTCAGGACTATGGCTACACCTTC. The chain combines TRBV5-1 with TRBJ1-2; D gene ambiguous. Germline values: CDR1 SGHRS, CDR2 YFSETQ. V lost 2 bases and J lost 3, with 8 bases in between. The CDR3 runs to 13 residues.

This chain connects TRBV2 to TRBJ1-4, with 8 bases fitting TRBD1. V lost 9 bases and J lost 7; bases outside the gene matches: 4. The CDR3 consists of 12 residues. The germline gives CDR1 SNHLY, CDR2 FYNNEI. The CDR3 DNA is TGTGCCAGTGGACAGGGCATTGAAAAACTGTTTTTT. Encoded protein: CASGQGIEKLFF.